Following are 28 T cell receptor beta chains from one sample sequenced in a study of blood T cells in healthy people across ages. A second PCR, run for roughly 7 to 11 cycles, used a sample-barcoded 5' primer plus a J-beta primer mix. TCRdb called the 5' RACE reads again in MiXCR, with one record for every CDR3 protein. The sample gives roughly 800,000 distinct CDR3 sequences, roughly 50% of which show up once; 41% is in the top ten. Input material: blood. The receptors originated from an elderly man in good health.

The CDR3 protein is CASSDAGGKNIQYF. DNA of the CDR3: TGTGCCAGCAGTGATGCAGGGGGGAAAAACATTCAGTACTTC. V usage is TRBV2 and J usage is TRBJ2-4; a weak D match, TRBD1 (7 bases). The CDR3 has 14 amino acids. Looked up from germline, CDR1 is SNHLY and CDR2 is FYNNEI. The V and J ends lost 3 bases and 4 bases respectively, with 10 bases between them.

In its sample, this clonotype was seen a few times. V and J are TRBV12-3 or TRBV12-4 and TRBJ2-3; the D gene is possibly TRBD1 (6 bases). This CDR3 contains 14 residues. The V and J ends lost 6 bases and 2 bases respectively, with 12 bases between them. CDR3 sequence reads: CASSRGQNTDTQYF. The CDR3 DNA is TGTGCCAGCAGCCGTGGACAGAACACAGATACGCAGTATTTT.

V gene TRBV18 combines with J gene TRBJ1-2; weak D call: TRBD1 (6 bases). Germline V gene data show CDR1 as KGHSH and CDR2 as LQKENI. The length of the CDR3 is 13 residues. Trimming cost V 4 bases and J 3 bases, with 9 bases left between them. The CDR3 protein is CASSLNRDYGYTF. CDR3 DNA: TGTGCCAGCTCACTAAACAGGGACTATGGCTACACCTTC.

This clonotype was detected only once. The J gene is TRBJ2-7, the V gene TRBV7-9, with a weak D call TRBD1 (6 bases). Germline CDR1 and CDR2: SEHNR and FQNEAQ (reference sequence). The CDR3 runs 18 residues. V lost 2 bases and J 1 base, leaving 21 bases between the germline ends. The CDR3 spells CASSLRPPTGTRSYEQYF. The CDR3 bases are TGTGCCAGCAGCTTAAGGCCCCCAACAGGGACAAGATCCTACGAGCAGTACTTC. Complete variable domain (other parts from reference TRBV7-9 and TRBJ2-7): DTGVSQNPRHKITKRGQNVTFRCDPISEHNRLYWYRQTLGQGPEFLTYFQNEAQLEKSRLLSDRFSAERPKGSFSTLEIQRTEQGDSAMYLCASSLRPPTGTRSYEQYFGPGTRLTVT.

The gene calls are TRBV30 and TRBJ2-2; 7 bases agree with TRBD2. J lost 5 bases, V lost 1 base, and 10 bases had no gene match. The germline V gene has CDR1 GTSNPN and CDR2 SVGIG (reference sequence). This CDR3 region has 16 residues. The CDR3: CAWSGVAGFRTGELFF. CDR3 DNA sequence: TGTGCCTGGAGTGGGGTAGCGGGCTTTCGGACCGGGGAGCTGTTTTTT. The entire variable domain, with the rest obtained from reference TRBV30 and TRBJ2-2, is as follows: SQTIHQWPATLVQPVGSPLSLECTVEGTSNPNLYWYRQAAGRGLQLLFYSVGIGQISSEVPQNLSASRPQDRQFILSSKKLLLSDSGFYLCAWSGVAGFRTGELFFGEGSRLTVL.

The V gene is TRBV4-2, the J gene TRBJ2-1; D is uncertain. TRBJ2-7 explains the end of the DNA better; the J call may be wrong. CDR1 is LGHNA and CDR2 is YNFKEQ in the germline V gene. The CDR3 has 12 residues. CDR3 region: CASSQISNEQYF. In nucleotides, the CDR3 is TGTGCCAGCAGCCAGATCAGCAATGAGCAGTACTTC.

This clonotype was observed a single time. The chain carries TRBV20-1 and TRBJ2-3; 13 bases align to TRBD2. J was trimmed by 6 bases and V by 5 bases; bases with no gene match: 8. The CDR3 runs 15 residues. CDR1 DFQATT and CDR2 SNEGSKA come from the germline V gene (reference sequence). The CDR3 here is CSALALAGGGDTQYF. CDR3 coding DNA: TGCAGTGCTTTGGCACTAGCGGGAGGGGGTGATACGCAGTATTTT.

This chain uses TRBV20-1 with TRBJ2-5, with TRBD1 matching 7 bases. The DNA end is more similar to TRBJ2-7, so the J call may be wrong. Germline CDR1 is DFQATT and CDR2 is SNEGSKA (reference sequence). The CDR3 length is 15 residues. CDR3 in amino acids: CSASSSRTGFYEQYF. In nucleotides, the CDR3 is TGCAGTGCTTCCAGTTCTCGGACAGGATTCTACGAGCAGTACTTC.

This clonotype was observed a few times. DNA of the CDR3: TGCAGCGCCGACAGGTCCGTAGAGACCCAGTACTTC. It yields the protein CSADRSVETQYF. This chain joins TRBV29-1 and TRBJ2-5, with D perhaps matching TRBD1 (6 bases). V lost 7 bases, J lost 4 bases, and 13 bases lay in between. CDR1 SQVTM and CDR2 ANQGSEA come from the germline V gene. CDR3 length: 12 residues. Together with reference TRBV29-1 and TRBJ2-5, the CDR3 gives the full variable domain: SAVISQKPSRDICQRGTSLTIQCQVDSQVTMMFWYRQQPGQSLTLIATANQGSEATYESGFVIDKFPISRPNLTFSTLTVSNMSPEDSSIYLCSADRSVETQYFGPGTRLLVL.

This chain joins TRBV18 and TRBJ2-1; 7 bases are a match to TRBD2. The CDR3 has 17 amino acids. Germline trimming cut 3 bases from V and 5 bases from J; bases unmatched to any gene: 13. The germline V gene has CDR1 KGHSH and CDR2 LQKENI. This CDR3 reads CASSPNRGLAENNEQFF. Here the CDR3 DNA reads TGTGCCAGCTCACCCAATCGCGGTCTAGCGGAAAACAATGAGCAGTTCTTC. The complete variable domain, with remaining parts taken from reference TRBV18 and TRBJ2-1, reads NAGVMQNPRHLVRRRGQEARLRCSPMKGHSHVYWYRQLPEEGLKFMVYLQKENIIDESGMPKERFSAEFPKEGPSILRIQQVVRGDSAAYFCASSPNRGLAENNEQFFGPGTRLTVL.

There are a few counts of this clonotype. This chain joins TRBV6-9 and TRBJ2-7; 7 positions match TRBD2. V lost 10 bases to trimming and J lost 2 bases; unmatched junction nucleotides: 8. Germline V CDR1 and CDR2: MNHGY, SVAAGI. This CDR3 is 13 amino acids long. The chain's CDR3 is CATAGTKTYEQYF. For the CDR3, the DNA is TGTGCCACCGCCGGGACTAAGACCTACGAGCAGTACTTC.

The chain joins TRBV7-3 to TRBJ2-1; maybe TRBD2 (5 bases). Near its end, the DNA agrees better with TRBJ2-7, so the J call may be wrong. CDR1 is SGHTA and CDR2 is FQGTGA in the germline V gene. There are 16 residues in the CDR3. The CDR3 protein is CASRDISGGGYNEQYF. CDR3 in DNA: TGTGCCAGCAGGGATATTTCAGGAGGCGGTTACAATGAGCAGTACTTC.

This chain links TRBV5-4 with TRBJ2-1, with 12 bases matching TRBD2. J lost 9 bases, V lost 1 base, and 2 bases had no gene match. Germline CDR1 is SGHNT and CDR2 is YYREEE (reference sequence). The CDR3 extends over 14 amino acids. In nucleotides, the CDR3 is TGTGCCAGCAGCTTGATGACTAGCGGGAGTGAGCAGTTCTTC. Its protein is CASSLMTSGSEQFF.

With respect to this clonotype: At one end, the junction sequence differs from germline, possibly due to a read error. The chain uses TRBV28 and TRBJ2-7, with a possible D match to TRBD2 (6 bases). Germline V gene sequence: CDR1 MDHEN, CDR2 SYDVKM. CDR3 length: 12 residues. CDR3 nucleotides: TGTCCCAGCAGGGCGGGGTACTACGAGCAGTACTTC. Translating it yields CPSRAGYYEQYF.

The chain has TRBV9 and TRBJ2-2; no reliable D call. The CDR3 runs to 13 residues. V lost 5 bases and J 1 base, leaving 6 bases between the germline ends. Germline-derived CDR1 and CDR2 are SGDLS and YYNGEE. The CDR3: CASSAENTGELFF. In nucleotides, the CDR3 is TGTGCCAGCAGTGCAGAGAACACCGGGGAGCTGTTTTTT. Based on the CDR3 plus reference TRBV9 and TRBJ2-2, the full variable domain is DSGVTQTPKHLITATGQRVTLRCSPRSGDLSVYWYQQSLDQGLQFLIQYYNGEERAKGNILERFSAQQFPDLHSELNLSSLELGDSALYFCASSAENTGELFFGEGSRLTVL.

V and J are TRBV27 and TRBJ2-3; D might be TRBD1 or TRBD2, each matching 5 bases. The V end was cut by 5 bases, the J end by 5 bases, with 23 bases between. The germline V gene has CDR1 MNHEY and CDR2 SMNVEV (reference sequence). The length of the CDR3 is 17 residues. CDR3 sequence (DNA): TGTGCCAGCAGTCCCCGTGGGGGTGTGGGAGACGTAGATACGCAGTATTTT. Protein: CASSPRGGVGDVDTQYF.

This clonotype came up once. CDR3 nucleotide sequence: TGTGCCAACAGCGTGACAGGGGCGCTTCAAGAGACCCAGTACTTC. Protein: CANSVTGALQETQYF. The V call is TRBV25-1, the J call TRBJ2-5; 8 bases line up with TRBD1. Germline-derived CDR1 and CDR2 are MGHDK and SYGVNS. Germline trimming cut 10 bases from V and 2 bases from J; bases unmatched to any gene: 12. The CDR3 totals 15 residues.

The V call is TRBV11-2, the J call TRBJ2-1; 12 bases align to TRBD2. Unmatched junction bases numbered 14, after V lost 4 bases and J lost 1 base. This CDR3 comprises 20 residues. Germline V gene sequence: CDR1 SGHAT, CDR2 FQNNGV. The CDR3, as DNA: TGTGCCAGCAGCTCATTCAGGGCCCTAGCGGGAGGGTTGTCCTACAATGAGCAGTTCTTC. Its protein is CASSSFRALAGGLSYNEQFF.

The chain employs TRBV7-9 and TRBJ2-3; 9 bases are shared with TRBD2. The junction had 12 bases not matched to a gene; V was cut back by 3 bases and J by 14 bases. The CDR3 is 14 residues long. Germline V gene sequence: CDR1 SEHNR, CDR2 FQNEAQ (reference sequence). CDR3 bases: TGTGCCAGCAGCTTTAGCGGGAGCGATAGATACGCGTATTTT. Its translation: CASSFSGSDRYAYF.

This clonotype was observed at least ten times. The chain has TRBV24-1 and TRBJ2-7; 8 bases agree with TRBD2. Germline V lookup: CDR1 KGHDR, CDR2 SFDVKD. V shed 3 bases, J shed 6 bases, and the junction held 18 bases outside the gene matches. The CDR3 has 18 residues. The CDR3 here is CATSDPSGSSGSSLEQYF. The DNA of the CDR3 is TGTGCCACCAGTGATCCCTCCGGTTCCAGCGGGAGCTCCCTCGAGCAGTACTTC.

CDR3 nucleotide sequence: TGTGCCAGCAGCCAAGGACAGGTTACGCAGTATTTT. Translated, it gives CASSQGQVTQYF. The chain is built from TRBV3-1 and TRBJ2-3; possible D gene TRBD1, 6 bases. The CDR3 sequence is 12 residues long. Germline loops: CDR1 LGHDT, CDR2 YNNKEL (reference sequence). Trimming cost V 1 base and J 8 bases, with 7 bases left between them.

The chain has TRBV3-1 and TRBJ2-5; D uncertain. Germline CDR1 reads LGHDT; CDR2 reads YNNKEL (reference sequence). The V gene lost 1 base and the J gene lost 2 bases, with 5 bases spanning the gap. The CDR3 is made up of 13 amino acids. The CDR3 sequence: CASSQVPQETQYF. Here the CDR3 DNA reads TGTGCCAGCAGCCAAGTTCCTCAAGAGACCCAGTACTTC.

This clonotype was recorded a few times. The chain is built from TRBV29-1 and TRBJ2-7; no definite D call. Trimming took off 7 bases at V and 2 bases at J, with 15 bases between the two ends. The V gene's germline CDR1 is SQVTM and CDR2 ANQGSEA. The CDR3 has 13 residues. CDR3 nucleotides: TGCAGCGCCCAAGAAGAAAACCCCTACGAGCAGTACTTC. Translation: CSAQEENPYEQYF.

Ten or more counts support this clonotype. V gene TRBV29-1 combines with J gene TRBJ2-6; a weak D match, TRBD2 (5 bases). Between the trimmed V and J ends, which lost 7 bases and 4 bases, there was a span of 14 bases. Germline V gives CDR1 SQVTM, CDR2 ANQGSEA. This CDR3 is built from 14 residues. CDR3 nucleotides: TGCAGCGCCGGGCAAGCGGCGGGGGCCAACGTCCTGACTTTC. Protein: CSAGQAAGANVLTF. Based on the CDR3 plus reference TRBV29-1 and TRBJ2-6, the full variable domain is SAVISQKPSRDICQRGTSLTIQCQVDSQVTMMFWYRQQPGQSLTLIATANQGSEATYESGFVIDKFPISRPNLTFSTLTVSNMSPEDSSIYLCSAGQAAGANVLTFGAGSRLTVL.

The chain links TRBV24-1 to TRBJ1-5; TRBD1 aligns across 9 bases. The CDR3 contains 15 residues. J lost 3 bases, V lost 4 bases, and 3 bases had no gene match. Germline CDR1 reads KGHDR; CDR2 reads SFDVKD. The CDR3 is CATSEGQGPNQPQHF. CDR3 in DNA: TGTGCCACCAGTGAGGGACAGGGTCCCAATCAGCCCCAGCATTTT.

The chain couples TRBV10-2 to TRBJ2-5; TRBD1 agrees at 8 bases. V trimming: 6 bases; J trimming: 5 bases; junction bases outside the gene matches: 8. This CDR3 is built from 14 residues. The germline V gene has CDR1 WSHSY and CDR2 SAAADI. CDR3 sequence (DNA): TGCGCCAGCAGGAATGCAGGGGGCACGGAGACCCAGTACTTC. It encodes CASRNAGGTETQYF.

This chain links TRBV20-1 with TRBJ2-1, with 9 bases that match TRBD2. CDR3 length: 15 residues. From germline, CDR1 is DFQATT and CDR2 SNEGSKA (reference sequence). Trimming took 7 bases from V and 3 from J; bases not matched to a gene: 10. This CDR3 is CSVESASGIYNEQFF. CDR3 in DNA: TGCAGTGTTGAGTCGGCTAGCGGGATCTACAATGAGCAGTTCTTC.

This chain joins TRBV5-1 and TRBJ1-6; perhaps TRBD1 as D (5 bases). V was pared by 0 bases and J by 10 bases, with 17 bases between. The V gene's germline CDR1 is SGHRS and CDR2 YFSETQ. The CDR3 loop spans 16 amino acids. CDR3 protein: CASSLGLRTGESPLHF. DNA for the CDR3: TGCGCCAGCAGCTTGGGGTTGCGGACGGGGGAATCACCCCTCCACTTT.